This T cell receptor beta chain was captured in a study of blood T cell repertoires in COVID-19. Study background: Sites in the United States, Italy and Spain provided acute and convalescent COVID-19 samples. The cDNA or gDNA used as material had been derived from T cells, B-cell-depleted T cells, or PBMCs.

Between the trimmed V and J ends, which lost 3 bases and 0 bases, there was a span of 11 bases. This CDR3 comprises 15 residues. Looked up from germline, CDR1 is LGHNA and CDR2 is YSLEER. In the study's own analysis: Counts of nucleated cells, estimated from reference gene primer amplification, were obtained. The protocol was immunoSEQ multiplex PCR, while the TCRdb copy is restricted to in-frame clones and leaves out a portion. That table furnishes V, J and clone size, whereas the DNA furnished D and trimming. The sample contains tens of thousands of clones, 90% of which appear only once. The sequencing input was peripheral blood. The origin of this receptor is a woman of 80 years or more with active or convalescent COVID-19. V is TRBV4-3 and J is TRBJ1-2; perhaps TRBD1 as D (6 bases). The CDR3 coding sequence is TGCGCCAGCAGCCACGACAGGCGAGCTAACTATGGCTACACCTTC. It yields the protein CASSHDRRANYGYTF.